This TCR beta chain stems from a study of blood T cell repertoires in COVID-19. This CDR3 region has 16 residues. The V gene's germline CDR1 is SGHRS and CDR2 YFSETQ. Trimming removed 4 bases from V and 2 bases from J, with 18 bases in between. Patients of the Seattle cohort, enrolled during active infection, were followed longitudinally. TCRdb keeps only in-frame clones here, not all; method: immunoSEQ multiplex PCR. The sample yields some 180,000 clones, roughly 83% seen once. What was sequenced was peripheral blood. This TCR derives from a woman aged 40 to 49 with COVID-19, enrolled during active disease. The chain recombines TRBV5-1 with TRBJ2-5; D perhaps matches TRBD1 (6 bases). The CDR3 loop reads CASSTGLRTEQETQYF. As DNA, the CDR3 is TGCGCCAGCAGCACAGGCCTGAGGACAGAACAAGAGACCCAGTACTTC.